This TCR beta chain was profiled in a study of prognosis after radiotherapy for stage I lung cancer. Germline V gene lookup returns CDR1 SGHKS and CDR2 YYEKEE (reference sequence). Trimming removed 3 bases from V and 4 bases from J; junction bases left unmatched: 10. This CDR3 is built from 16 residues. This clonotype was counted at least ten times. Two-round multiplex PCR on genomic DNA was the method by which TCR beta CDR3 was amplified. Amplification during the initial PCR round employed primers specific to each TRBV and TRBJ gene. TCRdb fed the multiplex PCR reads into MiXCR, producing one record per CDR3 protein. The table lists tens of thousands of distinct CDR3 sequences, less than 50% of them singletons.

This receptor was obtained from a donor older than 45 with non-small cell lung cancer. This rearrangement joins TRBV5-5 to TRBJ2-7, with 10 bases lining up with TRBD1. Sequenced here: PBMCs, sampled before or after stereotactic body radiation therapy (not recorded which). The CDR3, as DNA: TGTGCCAGCAGCTCAGAAGCGACAGGGGGCCCATACGAGCAGTACTTC. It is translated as CASSSEATGGPYEQYF.